The 14 T cell receptor beta chains listed next were all sequenced from one sample in a study of blood T cells in healthy people across ages. Using a J-beta primer mix together with a sample-barcoded 5' primer, a second PCR was run for roughly 7 to 12 cycles. From the 5' RACE reads, TCRdb called clonotypes with MiXCR, one entry per CDR3 protein. The data contain about 1,500,000 distinct CDR3 sequences, over 25% of them singletons. The sequencing input was blood. The receptors here all came from a woman aged 25 to 45 in good health.

This clonotype was counted ten times or more. The rearrangement joins TRBV7-9 to TRBJ2-1, with 8 bases identical to TRBD2. CDR1 is SEHNR and CDR2 is FQNEAQ in the germline V gene (reference sequence). The CDR3 is 19 amino acids. Germline trimming cut 5 bases from V and 6 bases from J; bases unmatched to any gene: 21. For the CDR3, the DNA is TGTGCCAGCAGCGCAGCCCCTCCCGTGCGGGAGGTTTCAACCAATGAGCAGTTCTTC. It codes for CASSAAPPVREVSTNEQFF.

This clonotype was counted many times. The chain is built from TRBV7-9 and TRBJ1-2, with TRBD1 matching 7 bases. The V and J ends lost 1 base and 1 base, in that order; junction bases with no gene match: 3. CDR3 length equals 15 residues. Germline CDR1 and CDR2: SEHNR and FQNEAQ (reference sequence). The CDR3 DNA reads as TGTGCCAGCAGCTTAGTGGGACAGAATAACTATGGCTACACCTTC. Translation: CASSLVGQNNYGYTF.

This clonotype was seen only once. The chain is built from TRBV5-1 and TRBJ2-1, with TRBD2 matching 8 bases. CDR1 is SGHRS, CDR2 YFSETQ, per germline. This CDR3 has 15 amino acids. The ends lost 2 bases at V and 2 bases at J; junction bases unmatched: 3. Here the CDR3 reads CASSLAGEPYNEQFF. CDR3 bases: TGCGCCAGCAGCTTAGCGGGGGAGCCCTACAATGAGCAGTTCTTC.

This chain links TRBV5-1 with TRBJ2-7; 8 bases fit TRBD2. Germline values: CDR1 SGHRS, CDR2 YFSETQ. V gave up 1 base and J gave up 5 bases; unmatched junction bases: 11. The length of the CDR3 is 16 residues. For the CDR3, the DNA is TGCGCCAGCAGCTTGATCTCAAGCGGGGGCGGGGACGAGCAGTACTTC. Translation gives CASSLISSGGGDEQYF.

This clonotype was counted a few times. The gene calls are TRBV5-1 and TRBJ1-1, with D unresolved. The germline CDR1 and CDR2 sequences are SGHRS and YFSETQ. The CDR3 covers 13 residues. The germline V and J ends were trimmed by 4 bases and 11 bases, with 18 bases remaining between them. The CDR3 sequence is CASSPDPGGAAFF. The CDR3 DNA reads TGCGCCAGCAGCCCGGATCCAGGAGGAGCGGCTTTCTTT.

Only a few counts were recorded for this clonotype. Sequence at one end of the junction differs from germline and may be a read error. The chain has TRBV7-2 and TRBJ2-3; 7 bases fit TRBD2. The germline V gene has CDR1 SGHTA and CDR2 FQGNSA. The CDR3 has 15 residues. Here the CDR3 reads CASSQYRLAPDAQYF. The CDR3 nucleotides are TGTGCCAGCAGCCAATACCGACTAGCTCCAGATGCGCAGTATTTT.

This clonotype was seen many times. The chain links TRBV6-5 to TRBJ1-4; TRBD1 agrees at 8 bases. From germline, CDR1 is MNHEY and CDR2 SVGAGI. The length of the CDR3 is 13 residues. V lost 4 bases and J lost 10; bases outside the gene matches: 5. CDR3 coding DNA: TGTGCCAGCAGTTTAGCCGGGACAGGAAAACTGTTTTTT. Translation: CASSLAGTGKLFF.

The J gene is TRBJ2-5, the V gene TRBV15; 11 bases line up with TRBD2. The length of the CDR3 is 18 residues. Germline loops: CDR1 LNHNV, CDR2 YYDKDF (reference sequence). V was clipped by 1 base and J by 5 bases; unmatched bases: 12. The CDR3 region has the DNA TGTGCCACCAGCAGAGTTAGGGTAGCGGGAGGGGTTTTGGAGACCCAGTACTTC. Its protein is CATSRVRVAGGVLETQYF.

The J gene is TRBJ2-5, the V gene TRBV12-3 or TRBV12-4; 10 bases align to TRBD2. The tail of the sequence fits TRBJ2-7 better, so the J call may be wrong. This CDR3 comprises 15 residues. The CDR3 here is CASSLVLAGKREQYF. As DNA, the CDR3 is TGTGCCAGCAGTTTAGTACTAGCGGGAAAACGCGAGCAGTACTTC.

To note about this clonotype: With a much larger clone just one base away, this may be a read error. The V and J genes are TRBV27 and TRBJ1-2, with D tentatively TRBD1 (5 bases). The germline CDR1 and CDR2 sequences are MNHEY and SMNVEV (reference sequence). CDR3 length equals 13 residues. The ends were cut back, 7 bases at V and 6 bases at J, with 15 bases in the middle. CDR3 in amino acids: CASKSGPGHGYTF. CDR3 in DNA: TGTGCCAGCAAATCGGGACCGGGCCATGGCTACACCTTC.

For this clonotype: Compared with germline, one end of the junction differs, possibly owing to a read error. The J gene is TRBJ1-2, the V gene TRBV13, with 8 bases aligning to TRBD1. CDR1 is PRHDT, CDR2 FYEKMQ, per germline (reference sequence). The CDR3 loop spans 13 amino acids. CDR3: CACSDRGLHGYTF. CDR3 nucleotides: TGTGCCTGCAGCGACAGGGGACTCCATGGCTACACCTTC.

The V gene is TRBV6-6, the J gene TRBJ1-1; 9 nucleotides match TRBD1. The J segment lost 4 bases and the V segment lost 7 bases, leaving 16 bases of the junction unmatched. This CDR3 is 17 amino acids long. Per germline, CDR1 MNHNY and CDR2 SVGAGI (reference sequence). DNA of the CDR3: TGTGCCAGCACAAATACCGGGACAGGGTCTCATGGCACTGAAGCTTTCTTT. Its protein is CASTNTGTGSHGTEAFF.

V is TRBV28 and J is TRBJ2-1, with D perhaps given as TRBD1 or TRBD2 (5 bases each). Trimming removed 6 bases at V and 3 bases at J, with 18 bases between. This CDR3 has 16 amino acids. Germline CDR1 is MDHEN and CDR2 is SYDVKM. CDR3 amino acids: CASSLAPLGDYNEQFF. The CDR3 DNA is TGTGCCAGCAGCTTAGCACCCTTGGGGGACTACAATGAGCAGTTCTTC. Based on the CDR3 plus reference TRBV28 and TRBJ2-1, the full variable domain is DVKVTQSSRYLVKRTGEKVFLECVQDMDHENMFWYRQDPGLGLRLIYFSYDVKMKEKGDIPEGYSVSREKKERFSLILESASTNQTSMYLCASSLAPLGDYNEQFFGPGTRLTVL.

Comments on this clonotype: A much larger clone is a single base away; this may be a read error. The chain combines TRBV6-1 with TRBJ2-4; perhaps TRBD2 as D (5 bases). This CDR3 has 13 amino acids. V lost 7 bases, J lost 8 bases, and 15 bases lay in between. The germline gives CDR1 MNHNS, CDR2 SASEGT. CDR3 nucleotides: TGTGCCAGCAATCAGGAGGACGGGGACATTCAGTACTTC. It translates to CASNQEDGDIQYF.